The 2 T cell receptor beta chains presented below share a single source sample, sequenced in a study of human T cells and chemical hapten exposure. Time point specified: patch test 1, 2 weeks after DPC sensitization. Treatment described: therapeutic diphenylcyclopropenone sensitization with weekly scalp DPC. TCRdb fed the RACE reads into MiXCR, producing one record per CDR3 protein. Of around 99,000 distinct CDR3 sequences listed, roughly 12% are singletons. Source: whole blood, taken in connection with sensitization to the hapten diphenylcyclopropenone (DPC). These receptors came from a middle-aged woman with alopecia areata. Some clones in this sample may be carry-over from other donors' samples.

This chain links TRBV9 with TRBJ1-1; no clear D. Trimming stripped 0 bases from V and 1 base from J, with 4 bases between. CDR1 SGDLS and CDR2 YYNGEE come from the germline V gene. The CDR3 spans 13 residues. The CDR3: CASSVDRNTEAFF. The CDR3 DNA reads TGTGCCAGCAGCGTAGACAGGAACACTGAAGCTTTCTTT.

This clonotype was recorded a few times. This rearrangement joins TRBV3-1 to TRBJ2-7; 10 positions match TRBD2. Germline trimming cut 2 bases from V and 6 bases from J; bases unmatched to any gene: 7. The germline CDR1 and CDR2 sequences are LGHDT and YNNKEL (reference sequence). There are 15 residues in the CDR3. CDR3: CASSQRASGSGEQYF. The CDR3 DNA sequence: TGTGCCAGCAGCCAAAGGGCTAGCGGGAGCGGCGAGCAGTACTTC.